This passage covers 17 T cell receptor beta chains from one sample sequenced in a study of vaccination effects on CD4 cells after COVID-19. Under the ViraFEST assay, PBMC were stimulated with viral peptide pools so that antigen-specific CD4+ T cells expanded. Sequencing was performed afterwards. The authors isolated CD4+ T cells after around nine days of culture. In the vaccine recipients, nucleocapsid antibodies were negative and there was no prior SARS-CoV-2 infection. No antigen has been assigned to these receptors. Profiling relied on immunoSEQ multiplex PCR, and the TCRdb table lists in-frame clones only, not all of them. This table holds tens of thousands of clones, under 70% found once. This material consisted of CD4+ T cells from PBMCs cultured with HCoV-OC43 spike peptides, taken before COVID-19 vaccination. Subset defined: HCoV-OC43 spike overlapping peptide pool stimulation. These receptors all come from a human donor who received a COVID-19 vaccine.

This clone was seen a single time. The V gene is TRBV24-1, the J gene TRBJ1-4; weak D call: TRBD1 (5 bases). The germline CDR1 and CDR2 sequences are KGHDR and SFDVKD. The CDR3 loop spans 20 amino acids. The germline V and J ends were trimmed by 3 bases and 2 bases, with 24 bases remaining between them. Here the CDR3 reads CATSDPRQRDSFWTNEKLFF. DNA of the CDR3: TGTGCCACCAGTGATCCCAGACAGCGTGACTCATTTTGGACTAATGAAAAACTGTTTTTT.

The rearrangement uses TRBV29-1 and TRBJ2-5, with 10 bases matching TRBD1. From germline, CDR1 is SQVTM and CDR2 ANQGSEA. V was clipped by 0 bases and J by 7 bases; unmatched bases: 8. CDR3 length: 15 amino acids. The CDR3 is CSVEDRDRGRGTQYF. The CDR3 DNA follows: TGCAGCGTTGAAGACCGGGACAGGGGAAGGGGGACCCAGTACTTC.

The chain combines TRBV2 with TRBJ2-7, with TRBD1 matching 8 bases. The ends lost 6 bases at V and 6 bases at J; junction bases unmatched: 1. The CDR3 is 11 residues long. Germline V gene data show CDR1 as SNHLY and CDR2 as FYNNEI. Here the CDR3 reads CASRDRGEQYF. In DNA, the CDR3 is TGTGCCAGCAGAGACAGGGGCGAGCAGTACTTC.

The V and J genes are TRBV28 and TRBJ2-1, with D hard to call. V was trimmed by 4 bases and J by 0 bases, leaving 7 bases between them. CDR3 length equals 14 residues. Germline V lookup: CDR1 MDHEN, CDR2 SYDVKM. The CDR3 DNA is TGTGCCAGCAGTTACCCGAACTCCTACAATGAGCAGTTCTTC. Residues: CASSYPNSYNEQFF.

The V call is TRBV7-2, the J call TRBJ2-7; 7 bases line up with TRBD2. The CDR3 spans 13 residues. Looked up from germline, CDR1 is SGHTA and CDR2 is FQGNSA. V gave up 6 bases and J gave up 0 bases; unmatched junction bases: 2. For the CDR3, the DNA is TGTGCCAGCAGTTGGACTAGCTCCTACGAGCAGTACTTC. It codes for CASSWTSSYEQYF.

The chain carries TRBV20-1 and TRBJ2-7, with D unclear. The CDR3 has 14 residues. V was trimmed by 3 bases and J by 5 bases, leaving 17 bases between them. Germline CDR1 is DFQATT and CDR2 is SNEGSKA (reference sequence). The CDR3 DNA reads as TGCAGTGCTAGTGGGCTAAATAGCATCCACGAGCAGTACTTC. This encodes CSASGLNSIHEQYF.

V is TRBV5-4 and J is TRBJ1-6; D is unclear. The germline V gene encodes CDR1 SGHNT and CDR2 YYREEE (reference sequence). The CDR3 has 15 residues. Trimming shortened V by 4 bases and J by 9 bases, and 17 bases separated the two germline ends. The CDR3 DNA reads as TGTGCCAGCAGCCCCGCAGGTGGGGTGGGTTCACCCCTCCACTTT. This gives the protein CASSPAGGVGSPLHF.

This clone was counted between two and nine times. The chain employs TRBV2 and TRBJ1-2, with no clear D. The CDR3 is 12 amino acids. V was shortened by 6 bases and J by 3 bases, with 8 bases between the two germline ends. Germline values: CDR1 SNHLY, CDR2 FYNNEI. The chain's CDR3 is CASRAADYGYTF. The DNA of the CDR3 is TGTGCCAGCAGAGCGGCCGACTATGGCTACACCTTC.

The CDR3 sequence: CASSPGKGFTEAFF. The CDR3 DNA reads TGTGCCAGCAGCCCCGGGAAGGGTTTCACTGAAGCTTTCTTT. The chain has TRBV5-6 and TRBJ1-1; D not resolved. Per the germline V gene, CDR1 is SGHDT and CDR2 is YYEEEE. The V end lost 4 bases, the J end lost 4 bases, and 14 bases lay between the germline ends. The CDR3 length is 14 residues.

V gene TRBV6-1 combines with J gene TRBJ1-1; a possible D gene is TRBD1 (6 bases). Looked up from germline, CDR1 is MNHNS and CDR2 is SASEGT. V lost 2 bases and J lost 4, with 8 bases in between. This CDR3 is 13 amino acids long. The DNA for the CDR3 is TGTGCCAGCAGTGAAACAGGGTTCACTGAAGCTTTCTTT. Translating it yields CASSETGFTEAFF.

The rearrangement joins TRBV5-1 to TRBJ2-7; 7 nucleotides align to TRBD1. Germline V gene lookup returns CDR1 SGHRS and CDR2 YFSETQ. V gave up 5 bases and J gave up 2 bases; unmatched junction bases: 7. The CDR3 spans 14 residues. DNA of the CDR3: TGCGCCAGCAGTCCTCGACAGGGTACCTACGAGCAGTACTTC. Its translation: CASSPRQGTYEQYF.

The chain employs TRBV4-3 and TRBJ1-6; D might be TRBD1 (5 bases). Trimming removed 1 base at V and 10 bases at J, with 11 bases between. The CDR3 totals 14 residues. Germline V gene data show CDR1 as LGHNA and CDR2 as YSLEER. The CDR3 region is CASSQGGRGSPLHF. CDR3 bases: TGCGCCAGCAGCCAAGGAGGTAGGGGCTCACCCCTCCACTTT.

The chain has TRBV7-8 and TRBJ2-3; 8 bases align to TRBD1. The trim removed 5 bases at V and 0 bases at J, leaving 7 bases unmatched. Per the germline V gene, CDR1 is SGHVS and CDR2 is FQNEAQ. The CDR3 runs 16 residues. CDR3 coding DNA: TGTGCCAGCAGCCCCCAGGGGGCTCTTAGCACAGATACGCAGTATTTT. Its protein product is CASSPQGALSTDTQYF.

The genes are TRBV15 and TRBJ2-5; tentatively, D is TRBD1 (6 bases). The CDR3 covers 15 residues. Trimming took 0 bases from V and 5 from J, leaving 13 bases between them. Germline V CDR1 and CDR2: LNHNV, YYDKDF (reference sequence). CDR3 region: CATSRETGIGETQYF. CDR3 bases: TGTGCCACCAGCAGAGAAACAGGGATCGGGGAGACCCAGTACTTC.

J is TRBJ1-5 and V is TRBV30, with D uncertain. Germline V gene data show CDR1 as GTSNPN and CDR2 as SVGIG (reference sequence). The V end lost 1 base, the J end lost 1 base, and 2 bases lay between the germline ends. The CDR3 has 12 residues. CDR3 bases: TGTGCCTGGAGTGGAAGCAATCAGCCCCAGCATTTT. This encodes CAWSGSNQPQHF. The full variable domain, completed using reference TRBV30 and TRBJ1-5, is SQTIHQWPATLVQPVGSPLSLECTVEGTSNPNLYWYRQAAGRGLQLLFYSVGIGQISSEVPQNLSASRPQDRQFILSSKKLLLSDSGFYLCAWSGSNQPQHFGDGTRLSIL.

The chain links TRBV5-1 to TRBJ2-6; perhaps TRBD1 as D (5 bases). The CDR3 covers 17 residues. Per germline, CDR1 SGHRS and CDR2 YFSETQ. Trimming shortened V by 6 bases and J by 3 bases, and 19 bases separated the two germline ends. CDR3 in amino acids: CASMPGARVGGANVLTF. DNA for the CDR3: TGCGCCAGCATGCCTGGGGCCCGAGTGGGTGGGGCCAACGTCCTGACTTTC.

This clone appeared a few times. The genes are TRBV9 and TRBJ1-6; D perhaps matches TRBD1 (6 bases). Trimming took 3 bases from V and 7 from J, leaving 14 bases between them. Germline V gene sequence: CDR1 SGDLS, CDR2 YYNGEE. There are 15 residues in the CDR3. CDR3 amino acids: CASSASPGQNSPLHF. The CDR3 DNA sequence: TGTGCCAGCAGCGCCTCTCCGGGACAAAATTCACCCCTCCACTTT.